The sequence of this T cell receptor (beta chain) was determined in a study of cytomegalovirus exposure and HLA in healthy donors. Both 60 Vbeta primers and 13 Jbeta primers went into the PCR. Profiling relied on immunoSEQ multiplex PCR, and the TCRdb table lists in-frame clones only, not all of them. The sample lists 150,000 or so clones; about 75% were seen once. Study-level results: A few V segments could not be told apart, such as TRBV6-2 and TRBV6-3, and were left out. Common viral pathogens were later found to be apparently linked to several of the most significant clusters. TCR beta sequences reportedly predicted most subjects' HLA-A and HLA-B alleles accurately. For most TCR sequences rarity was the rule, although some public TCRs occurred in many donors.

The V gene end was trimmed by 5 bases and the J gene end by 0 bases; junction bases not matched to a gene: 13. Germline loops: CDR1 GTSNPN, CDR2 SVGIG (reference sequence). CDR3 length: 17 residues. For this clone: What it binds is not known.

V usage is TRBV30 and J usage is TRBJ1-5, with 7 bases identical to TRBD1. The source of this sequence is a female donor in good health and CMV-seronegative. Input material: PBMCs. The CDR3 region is CAWATPRQGLSNQPQHF. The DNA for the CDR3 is TGTGCCTGGGCTACACCCAGACAGGGCCTTAGCAATCAGCCCCAGCATTTT.